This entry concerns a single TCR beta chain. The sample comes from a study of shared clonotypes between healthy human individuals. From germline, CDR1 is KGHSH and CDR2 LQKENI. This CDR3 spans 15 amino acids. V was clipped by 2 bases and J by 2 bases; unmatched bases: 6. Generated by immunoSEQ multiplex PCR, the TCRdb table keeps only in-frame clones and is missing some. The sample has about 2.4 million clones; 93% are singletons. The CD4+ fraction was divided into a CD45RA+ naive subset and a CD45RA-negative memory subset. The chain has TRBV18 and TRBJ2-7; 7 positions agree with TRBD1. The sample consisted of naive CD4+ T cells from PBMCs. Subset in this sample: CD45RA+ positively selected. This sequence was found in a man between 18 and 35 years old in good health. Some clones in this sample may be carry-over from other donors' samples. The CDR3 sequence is CASSPGQASPYEQYF. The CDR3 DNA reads TGTGCCAGCTCACCAGGACAGGCTAGTCCCTACGAGCAGTACTTC.